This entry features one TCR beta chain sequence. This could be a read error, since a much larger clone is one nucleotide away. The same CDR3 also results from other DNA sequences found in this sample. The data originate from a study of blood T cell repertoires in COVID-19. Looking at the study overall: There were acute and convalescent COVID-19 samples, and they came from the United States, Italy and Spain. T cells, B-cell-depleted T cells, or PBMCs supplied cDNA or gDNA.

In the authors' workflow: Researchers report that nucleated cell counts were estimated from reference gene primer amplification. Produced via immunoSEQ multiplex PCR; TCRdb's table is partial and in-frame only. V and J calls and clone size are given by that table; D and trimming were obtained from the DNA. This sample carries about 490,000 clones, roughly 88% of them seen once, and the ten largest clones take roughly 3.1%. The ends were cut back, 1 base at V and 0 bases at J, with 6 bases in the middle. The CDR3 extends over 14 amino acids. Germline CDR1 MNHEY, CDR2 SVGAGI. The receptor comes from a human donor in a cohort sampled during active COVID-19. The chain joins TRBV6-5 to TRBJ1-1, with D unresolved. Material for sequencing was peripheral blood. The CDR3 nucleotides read TGTGCCAGCAGTTACTTCGGGGTGAACACTGAAGCTTTCTTT. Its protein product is CASSYFGVNTEAFF.